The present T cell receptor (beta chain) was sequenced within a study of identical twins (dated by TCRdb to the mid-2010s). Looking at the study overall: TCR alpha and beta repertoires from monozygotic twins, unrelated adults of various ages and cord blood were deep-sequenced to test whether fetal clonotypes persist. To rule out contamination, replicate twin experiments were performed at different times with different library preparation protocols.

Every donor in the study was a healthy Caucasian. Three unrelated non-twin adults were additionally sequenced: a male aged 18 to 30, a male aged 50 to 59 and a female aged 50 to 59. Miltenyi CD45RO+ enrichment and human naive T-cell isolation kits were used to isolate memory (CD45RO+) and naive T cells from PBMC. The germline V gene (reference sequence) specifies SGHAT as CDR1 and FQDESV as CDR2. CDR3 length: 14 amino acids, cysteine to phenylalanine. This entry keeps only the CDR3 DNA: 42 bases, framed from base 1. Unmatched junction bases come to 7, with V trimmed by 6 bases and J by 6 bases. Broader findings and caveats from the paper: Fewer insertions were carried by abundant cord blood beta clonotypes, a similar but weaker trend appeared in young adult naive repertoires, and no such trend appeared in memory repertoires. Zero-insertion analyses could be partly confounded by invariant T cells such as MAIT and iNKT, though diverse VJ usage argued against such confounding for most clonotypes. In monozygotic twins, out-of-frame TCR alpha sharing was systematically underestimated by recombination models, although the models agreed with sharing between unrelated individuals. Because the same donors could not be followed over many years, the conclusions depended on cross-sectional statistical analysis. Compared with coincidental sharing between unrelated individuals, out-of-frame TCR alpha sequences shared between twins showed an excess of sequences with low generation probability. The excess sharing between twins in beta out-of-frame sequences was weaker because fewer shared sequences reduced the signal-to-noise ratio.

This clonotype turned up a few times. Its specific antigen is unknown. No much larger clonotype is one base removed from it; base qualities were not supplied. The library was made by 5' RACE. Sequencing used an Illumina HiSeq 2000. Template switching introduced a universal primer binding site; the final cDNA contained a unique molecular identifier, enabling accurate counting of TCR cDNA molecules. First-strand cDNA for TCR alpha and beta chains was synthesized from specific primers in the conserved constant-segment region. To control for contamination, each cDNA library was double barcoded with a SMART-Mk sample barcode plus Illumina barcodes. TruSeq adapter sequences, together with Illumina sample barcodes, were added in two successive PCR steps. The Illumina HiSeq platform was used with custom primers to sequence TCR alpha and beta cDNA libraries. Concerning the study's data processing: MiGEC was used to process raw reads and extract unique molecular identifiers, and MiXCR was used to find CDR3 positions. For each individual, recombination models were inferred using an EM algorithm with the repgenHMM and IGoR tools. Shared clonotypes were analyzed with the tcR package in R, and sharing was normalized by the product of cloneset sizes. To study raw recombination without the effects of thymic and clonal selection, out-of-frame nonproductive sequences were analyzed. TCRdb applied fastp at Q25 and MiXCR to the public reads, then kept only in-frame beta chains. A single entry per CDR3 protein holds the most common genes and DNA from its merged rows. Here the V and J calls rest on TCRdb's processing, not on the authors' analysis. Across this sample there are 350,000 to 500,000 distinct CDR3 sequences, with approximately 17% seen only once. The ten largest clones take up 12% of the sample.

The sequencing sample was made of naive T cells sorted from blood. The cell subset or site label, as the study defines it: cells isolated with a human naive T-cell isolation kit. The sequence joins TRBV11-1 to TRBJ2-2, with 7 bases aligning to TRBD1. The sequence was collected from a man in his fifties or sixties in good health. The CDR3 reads CASSRQGRPGELFF. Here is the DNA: TGTGCCAGCAGTCGACAGGGTCGACCCGGGGAGCTGTTTTTT.